This T cell receptor (beta chain) originates from a study of cytomegalovirus exposure and HLA in healthy donors. The ends lost 7 bases at V and 0 bases at J; junction bases unmatched: 2. Germline lookup yields CDR1 MDHEN and CDR2 SYDVKM. The CDR3 is 15 residues long. Sequencing was performed with immunoSEQ multiplex PCR; in TCRdb, only in-frame clones are kept and a portion is missing. The sample shows 130,000 or so clones, 85% to 90% of them seen only once. The specimen sequenced was PBMCs. The chain recombines TRBV28 with TRBJ2-2, with TRBD2 matching 10 bases. The TCR comes from a young woman in good health and CMV-seronegative. CDR3: CASNSGGSNTGELFF. DNA of the CDR3: TGTGCCAGCAATAGCGGGGGGTCGAACACCGGGGAGCTGTTTTTT.